The 30 T cell receptor beta chains reported below all come from one sample, sequenced in a study of T-cell reconstitution after alpha-beta-depleted transplantation in children. Unique molecular identifiers were incorporated when the TCRbeta library was constructed. TCRdb reprocessed the PCR reads with MiXCR, giving one entry per CDR3 protein. The table records some 240,000 distinct CDR3 sequences, about 9.6% of them present only once. The sequenced sample was PBMCs from the stem cell graft donor, obtained from the stem cell graft. These receptors were taken from a human donor who donated a stem cell graft to a child with SCID.

In this sample, this clonotype turned up many times. J is TRBJ1-4 and V is TRBV20-1; the D gene is possibly TRBD1 (5 bases). Germline loops: CDR1 DFQATT, CDR2 SNEGSKA (reference sequence). Trimming removed 3 bases at V and 1 base at J, with 12 bases between. There are 15 residues in the CDR3. CDR3: CSASRLGGTNEKLFF. Here the CDR3 DNA reads TGCAGTGCTAGCCGACTCGGGGGAACTAATGAAAAACTGTTTTTT.

This clonotype came up many times. The chain has TRBV7-2 and TRBJ2-1; D possibly matches TRBD1 or TRBD2 (6 bases each). The germline V and J ends were trimmed by 0 bases and 8 bases, with 17 bases remaining between them. Germline V gene data show CDR1 as SGHTA and CDR2 as FQGNSA. This CDR3 has 16 amino acids. CDR3 sequence reads: CASSLAEGTYLDEQFF. The DNA of the CDR3 is TGTGCCAGCAGCTTAGCGGAGGGGACATATCTCGATGAGCAGTTCTTC. Full variable domain (missing parts from reference TRBV7-2 and TRBJ2-1): GAGVSQSPSNKVTEKGKDVELRCDPISGHTALYWYRQSLGQGLEFLIYFQGNSAPDKSGLPSDRFSAERTGGSVSTLTIQRTQQEDSAVYLCASSLAEGTYLDEQFFGPGTRLTVL.

This clonotype came up many times. This chain joins TRBV5-5 and TRBJ1-1, with D possibly TRBD1 on 5 matching bases. Germline values: CDR1 SGHKS, CDR2 YYEKEE (reference sequence). The CDR3 has 15 residues. Deletions cut 4 bases from V and 4 bases from J, with 17 bases between. The CDR3 spells CASSLRGGWGTEAFF. The DNA for the CDR3 is TGTGCCAGCAGCCTCCGGGGGGGTTGGGGCACTGAAGCTTTCTTT.

In DNA form, the CDR3 reads TGTGCTAGTGGTCCCCACACCGGGGAGCTGTTTTTT. It yields the protein CASGPHTGELFF. The V gene is TRBV12-5, the J gene TRBJ2-2; no firm D call. There are 12 residues in the CDR3. Germline CDR1 is LGHNT and CDR2 is FRNRAP. V was cut by 5 bases and J by 3 bases, with 4 bases left in between.

This clonotype occurred many times. V gene TRBV15 combines with J gene TRBJ2-7; D call uncertain. Trimming removed 5 bases from V and 3 bases from J, with 11 bases in between. Germline assignment: CDR1 LNHNV and CDR2 YYDKDF (reference sequence). The CDR3 is 13 residues long. This CDR3 reads CATSDSVGYEQYF. The CDR3 bases are TGTGCCACCAGCGATTCCGTAGGCTACGAGCAGTACTTC.

This clonotype was observed at least ten times. The CDR3 nucleotides read TGCGCCAGCAGCTTGGATGGGACAGGCTACAATGAGCAGTTCTTC. Protein: CASSLDGTGYNEQFF. The genes are TRBV5-1 and TRBJ2-1; 8 bases are shared with TRBD1. The germline CDR1 and CDR2 sequences are SGHRS and YFSETQ. The CDR3 is made up of 15 amino acids. J was trimmed by 3 bases and V by 0 bases; bases with no gene match: 2.

This clonotype was counted at least ten times. This rearrangement joins TRBV20-1 to TRBJ2-1; 7 bases line up with TRBD2. V lost 4 bases, J lost 0 bases, and 3 bases stayed unmatched. Germline values: CDR1 DFQATT, CDR2 SNEGSKA (reference sequence). There are 14 residues in the CDR3. The chain's CDR3 is CSATSGSSYNEQFF. Written as DNA, the CDR3 is TGCAGTGCTACTAGCGGAAGCTCCTACAATGAGCAGTTCTTC.

V usage is TRBV14 and J usage is TRBJ1-1; no firm D call. CDR1 and CDR2 from the germline V gene are SGHDN and FVKESK. V lost 3 bases and J lost 2, with 19 bases in between. The CDR3 extends over 17 amino acids. CDR3 sequence (DNA): TGTGCCAGCAGCCAGGGCCGCGGTCGAGGGCGAAACACTGAAGCTTTCTTT. This sequence encodes CASSQGRGRGRNTEAFF. The full variable domain, with the rest looked up from reference TRBV14 and TRBJ1-1, is EAGVTQFPSHSVIEKGQTVTLRCDPISGHDNLYWYRRVMGKEIKFLLHFVKESKQDESGMPNNRFLAERTGGTYSTLKVQPAELEDSGVYFCASSQGRGRGRNTEAFFGQGTRLTVV.

This clonotype came up many times. This sequence joins TRBV4-3 and TRBJ2-7; D not resolved. The germline gives CDR1 LGHNA, CDR2 YSLEER. The CDR3 extends over 14 amino acids. V gave up 1 base and J gave up 4 bases, with 11 bases separating them. CDR3 nucleotide sequence: TGCGCCAGCAGCCAAGTTTACGACCGTTACGAGCAGTACTTC. Protein product: CASSQVYDRYEQYF.

This clonotype was recorded at least ten times. The chain recombines TRBV20-1 with TRBJ2-3; D is uncertain. The V and J ends lost 0 bases and 3 bases respectively, with 13 bases between them. CDR3 length: 15 amino acids. Germline V gene sequence: CDR1 DFQATT, CDR2 SNEGSKA (reference sequence). CDR3 coding DNA: TGCAGTGCTAGAGACCAGGCCGGGTATACAGATACGCAGTATTTT. Protein sequence: CSARDQAGYTDTQYF.

This clonotype was counted at least ten times. This chain connects TRBV5-1 to TRBJ2-7; D is undetermined. Germline V gives CDR1 SGHRS, CDR2 YFSETQ. The V end lost 0 bases, the J end lost 0 bases, and 13 bases lay between the germline ends. This CDR3 has 16 residues. The CDR3 here is CASSLDSLGISYEQYF. DNA of the CDR3: TGCGCCAGCAGCTTGGATTCATTGGGAATCTCCTACGAGCAGTACTTC.

In this sample, this clonotype turned up many times. The chain uses TRBV12-3 or TRBV12-4 and TRBJ1-1; possibly TRBD1 for D (5 bases). Trimming removed 5 bases from V and 6 bases from J, with 10 bases in between. This CDR3 comprises 12 residues. CDR3: CASSPGIAEAFF. CDR3 sequence (DNA): TGTGCCAGCAGTCCAGGGATCGCTGAAGCTTTCTTT.

This clonotype was seen at least ten times. The chain has TRBV27 and TRBJ1-1, with D possibly being TRBD1 (6 bases). Germline loops: CDR1 MNHEY, CDR2 SMNVEV (reference sequence). V was pared by 6 bases and J by 1 base, with 12 bases between. This CDR3 comprises 14 residues. The CDR3 is CASRSRTENTEAFF. As DNA, the CDR3 is TGTGCCAGCAGATCACGGACAGAGAACACTGAAGCTTTCTTT.

In its sample, this clonotype was seen many times. The J gene is TRBJ1-1, the V gene TRBV4-2; TRBD1 is a possible D gene (6 bases). This CDR3 contains 18 residues. Germline V lookup: CDR1 LGHNA, CDR2 YNFKEQ. The V end lost 1 base, the J end lost 2 bases, and 20 bases lay between the germline ends. In DNA, the CDR3 is TGTGCCAGCAGCCAAGTGTCCGCCCTAGGGGGGGCAAACACTGAAGCTTTCTTT. Translated, it gives CASSQVSALGGANTEAFF.

Many counts were recorded for this clonotype. J is TRBJ1-5 and V is TRBV12-3 or TRBV12-4, with D perhaps matching TRBD1 (5 bases). V dropped 5 bases and J dropped 7 bases, with 12 bases sitting between them. The CDR3 has 13 amino acids. The CDR3: CASSLNTGQPQHF. In DNA, the CDR3 is TGTGCCAGCAGTCTTAATACAGGCCAGCCCCAGCATTTT.

In its sample, this clonotype was seen many times. The rearrangement joins TRBV11-2 to TRBJ2-7; the D gene is possibly TRBD2 (6 bases). V was trimmed by 5 bases and J by 0 bases, leaving 14 bases between them. Germline V gene lookup returns CDR1 SGHAT and CDR2 FQNNGV. CDR3 length equals 15 residues. The CDR3 region has the DNA TGTGCCAGCAGCCCTGCCTCTAGCGCCTCCTACGAGCAGTACTTC. Its translation is CASSPASSASYEQYF.

The chain links TRBV5-5 to TRBJ2-2; the D is unclear. Germline-derived CDR1 and CDR2 are SGHKS and YYEKEE (reference sequence). Trimming took off 0 bases at V and 6 bases at J, with 9 bases between the two ends. The CDR3 has 14 residues. The CDR3, as DNA: TGTGCCAGCAGCTTGGGGGCAGGCCCCGGGGAGCTGTTTTTT. Amino acid sequence: CASSLGAGPGELFF.

In this sample, this clonotype turned up many times. This rearrangement joins TRBV28 to TRBJ1-3; D remains ambiguous. Germline V gene lookup returns CDR1 MDHEN and CDR2 SYDVKM. The CDR3 has 13 residues. V lost 6 bases, J lost 0 bases, and 6 bases lay in between. In DNA, the CDR3 is TGTGCCAGCAGGACGTCCTCTGGAAACACCATATATTTT. Its protein product is CASRTSSGNTIYF.

This clonotype has a count of ten or more. The gene calls are TRBV5-1 and TRBJ1-1, with TRBD1 matching 9 bases. The CDR3 sequence is 15 residues long. V lost 3 bases to trimming and J lost 8 bases; unmatched junction nucleotides: 11. Germline V gene sequence: CDR1 SGHRS, CDR2 YFSETQ. The CDR3 DNA sequence: TGCGCCAGCAGCTCGAAAGACGGACAGGGGCTAGAAGCTTTCTTT. It encodes CASSSKDGQGLEAFF. Drawing the rest from reference TRBV5-1 and TRBJ1-1, the complete variable domain is KAGVTQTPRYLIKTRGQQVTLSCSPISGHRSVSWYQQTPGQGLQFLFEYFSETQRNKGNFPGRFSGRQFSNSRSEMNVSTLELGDSALYLCASSSKDGQGLEAFFGQGTRLTVV.

In this sample, this clonotype turned up many times. This chain joins TRBV2 and TRBJ1-6; no definite D call. The CDR3 totals 14 residues. V was shortened by 8 bases and J by 4 bases, with 12 bases between the two germline ends. The germline gives CDR1 SNHLY, CDR2 FYNNEI. The CDR3 loop reads CASFSLPYNSPLHF. Here the CDR3 DNA reads TGTGCCAGCTTTAGCCTTCCATATAATTCACCCCTCCACTTT.

This clonotype was counted at least ten times. The chain uses TRBV20-1 and TRBJ1-5; D is unresolved. Per the germline V gene, CDR1 is DFQATT and CDR2 is SNEGSKA (reference sequence). This CDR3 comprises 16 residues. Deletions cut 3 bases from V and 2 bases from J, with 17 bases between. The chain's CDR3 is CSARDPGRDGNQPQHF. The CDR3, as DNA: TGCAGTGCTAGGGACCCAGGCCGAGATGGCAATCAGCCCCAGCATTTT.

This clonotype was counted at least ten times. The chain is built from TRBV5-1 and TRBJ1-1; unclear D gene. The length of the CDR3 is 17 residues. In germline, CDR1 is SGHRS, CDR2 YFSETQ. The V end was cut by 4 bases, the J end by 4 bases, with 23 bases between. In DNA form, the CDR3 reads TGCGCCAGCAGCCCGTCAATCCGCGACACGGGGTTCACTGAAGCTTTCTTT. Protein sequence: CASSPSIRDTGFTEAFF.

Many counts were recorded for this clonotype. The chain combines TRBV5-6 with TRBJ2-2; D may be TRBD1 (5 bases). The V end lost 2 bases, the J end lost 4 bases, and 9 bases lay between the germline ends. This CDR3 spans 14 amino acids. CDR1 is SGHDT and CDR2 is YYEEEE in the germline V gene. CDR3 sequence reads: CASSLGASTGELFF. The CDR3 DNA is TGTGCCAGCAGCTTAGGGGCGAGCACCGGGGAGCTGTTTTTT.

This clonotype has a count of ten or more. J is TRBJ2-5 and V is TRBV4-1; the D gene is possibly TRBD1 (5 bases). Germline V CDR1 and CDR2: MGHRA, YSYEKL. The ends were cut back, 0 bases at V and 5 bases at J, with 19 bases in the middle. CDR3 length: 17 residues. The CDR3 region is CASSQEGRGRYAETQYF. The CDR3 DNA reads as TGCGCCAGCAGCCAAGAGGGAAGGGGCCGATACGCGGAGACCCAGTACTTC.

CDR3 nucleotide sequence: TGTGCCAGCAGCTCCAACCTCAGGGCACACTATGGCTACACCTTC. It translates to CASSSNLRAHYGYTF. J is TRBJ1-2 and V is TRBV7-9, with a weak D call TRBD1 (5 bases). The CDR3 totals 15 residues. V was cut by 4 bases and J by 3 bases, with 15 bases left in between. Germline values: CDR1 SEHNR, CDR2 FQNEAQ (reference sequence).

This clonotype was observed many times. The chain recombines TRBV12-3 or TRBV12-4 with TRBJ1-1; 9 nucleotides match TRBD1. The ends lost 7 bases at V and 0 bases at J; junction bases unmatched: 9. CDR3 length: 16 residues. The CDR3 coding sequence is TGTGCCAGCACCAGGGACAGGGCCCTTATGAACACTGAAGCTTTCTTT. Translation: CASTRDRALMNTEAFF.

CDR3 region: CASSLAGRGYTF. The CDR3 DNA reads as TGTGCCAGCAGCTTAGCAGGGCGCGGCTACACCTTC. The V and J genes are TRBV7-9 and TRBJ1-2; unclear D gene. The V gene lost 0 bases and the J gene lost 8 bases, with 7 bases spanning the gap. The CDR3 totals 12 residues. CDR1 SEHNR and CDR2 FQNEAQ come from the germline V gene (reference sequence).

This clonotype was counted at least ten times. In DNA form, the CDR3 reads TGTGCCAGCAGTTACGACCGGACAGGGAGGAGGGATGAGCAGTTCTTC. It is translated as CASSYDRTGRRDEQFF. This chain connects TRBV6-2 or TRBV6-3 to TRBJ2-1; TRBD1 agrees at 8 bases. Unmatched junction bases numbered 11, after V lost 2 bases and J lost 8 bases. Per germline, CDR1 MNHEY and CDR2 SVGEGT. This CDR3 spans 16 amino acids.

Ten or more counts support this clonotype. V and J are TRBV7-9 and TRBJ1-4; 8 bases are a match to TRBD1. V lost 3 bases, J lost 6 bases, and 3 bases stayed unmatched. Germline V gene lookup returns CDR1 SEHNR and CDR2 FQNEAQ (reference sequence). This CDR3 is 14 amino acids long. The CDR3 loop is CASSFRGRHEKLFF. The DNA for the CDR3 is TGTGCCAGCAGCTTCAGGGGGCGTCATGAAAAACTGTTTTTT.

This clonotype was counted at least ten times. The chain joins TRBV7-7 to TRBJ2-2, with TRBD2 matching 10 bases. Germline V lookup: CDR1 SSHAT, CDR2 FNYEAQ (reference sequence). The CDR3 is 15 residues long. The J segment lost 6 bases and the V segment lost 6 bases, leaving 7 bases of the junction unmatched. CDR3 residues: CASSSSGGEAGELFF. The CDR3 DNA reads TGTGCCAGCAGTTCCAGCGGGGGGGAGGCCGGGGAGCTGTTTTTT.